These 26 T cell receptor beta chains came from one sample sequenced in a study of CD4+ T cells in melanoma (dated by TCRdb to between 2021 and 2022). Library prep was done by the immunoSEQ multiplex PCR assay. TCRdb took this table from immuneACCESS and kept in-frame rearrangements with V and J called. Such tables lack part of the clones; where checked against another copy, unresolved V genes explain under half of the gap, and the rest is unexplained. This sample holds 9,100 or so clones; around 69% were observed only once. Roughly 24% of the sample lies in the top ten. Sequenced sample: tumor tissue. The receptors come from a human donor with melanoma.

The V call is TRBV7-3, the J call TRBJ2-1; 8 bases agree with TRBD2. V lost 5 bases, J lost 6 bases, and 9 bases stayed unmatched. Germline CDR1 reads SGHTA; CDR2 reads FQGTGA. The CDR3 covers 15 residues. The CDR3 DNA reads as TGTGCCAGCAGCGACCCCCCGGGGGGGGGCAATGAGCAGTTCTTC. It encodes CASSDPPGGGNEQFF.

This rearrangement joins TRBV18 to TRBJ2-7, with 10 bases matching TRBD1. Germline values: CDR1 KGHSH, CDR2 LQKENI. The CDR3 spans 15 residues. Trimming removed 4 bases from V and 4 bases from J; junction bases left unmatched: 7. The CDR3 DNA reads as TGTGCCAGCTCACGCGGACAGGGGGGAACTTACGAGCAGTACTTC. It is translated as CASSRGQGGTYEQYF.

V and J are TRBV7-6 and TRBJ1-5; maybe TRBD1 (6 bases). Looked up from germline, CDR1 is SGHVS and CDR2 is FNYEAQ. CDR3 length: 15 residues. V lost 3 bases and J 1 base, leaving 10 bases between the germline ends. Here the CDR3 reads CASSLGGGSNQPQHF. The CDR3 DNA is TGTGCCAGCAGCTTGGGAGGGGGAAGCAATCAGCCCCAGCATTTT.

The V call is TRBV5-5, the J call TRBJ2-1; 7 nucleotides agree with TRBD2. The CDR3 spans 17 residues. The germline gives CDR1 SGHKS, CDR2 YYEKEE (reference sequence). V was clipped by 0 bases and J by 7 bases; unmatched bases: 13. CDR3 amino acids: CASSLDGGDVAWNEQFF. CDR3 sequence (DNA): TGTGCCAGCAGCTTGGATGGGGGGGACGTAGCCTGGAATGAGCAGTTCTTC.

The chain joins TRBV5-4 to TRBJ1-1, with 8 bases that match TRBD1. V was clipped by 4 bases and J by 4 bases; unmatched bases: 9. Per germline, CDR1 SGHNT and CDR2 YYREEE (reference sequence). The CDR3 sequence is 15 residues long. This chain's CDR3 is CASSPGDRMGTEAFF. The CDR3 DNA sequence: TGTGCCAGCAGCCCGGGGGACAGGATGGGCACTGAAGCTTTCTTT.

The sample holds a few counts of this clone. The chain carries TRBV9 and TRBJ2-3; 7 bases match TRBD2. Germline V CDR1 and CDR2: SGDLS, YYNGEE. The CDR3 runs 17 residues. The J segment lost 2 bases and the V segment lost 3 bases, leaving 12 bases of the junction unmatched. DNA of the CDR3: TGTGCCAGCAGCGCAACCACGCGCGGGGGACTCACAGATACGCAGTATTTT. This codes for CASSATTRGGLTDTQYF.

The chain is built from TRBV5-1 and TRBJ2-3, with TRBD2 matching over 10 bases. V shed 0 bases, J shed 4 bases, and the junction held 11 bases outside the gene matches. Per the germline V gene, CDR1 is SGHRS and CDR2 is YFSETQ. CDR3 size: 18 residues. The CDR3 region is CASSLGSGGAGYPDTQYF. CDR3 coding DNA: TGCGCCAGCAGCTTGGGGAGCGGGGGGGCCGGGTATCCAGATACGCAGTATTTT.

In its sample, this clone was seen once. The chain has TRBV19 and TRBJ1-1; D possibly corresponds to TRBD1 (6 bases). V was pared by 7 bases and J by 1 base, with 13 bases between. This CDR3 comprises 14 residues. The germline V gene encodes CDR1 LNHDA and CDR2 SQIVND (reference sequence). The DNA of the CDR3 is TGTGCCAGTAAGGGGAGGGGACAGAACACTGAAGCTTTCTTT. Translation: CASKGRGQNTEAFF.

This chain uses TRBV29-1 with TRBJ1-2; 8 bases match TRBD1. Germline CDR1 is SQVTM and CDR2 is ANQGSEA. The CDR3 spans 17 residues. V lost 0 bases, J lost 4 bases, and 13 bases stayed unmatched. As DNA, the CDR3 is TGCAGCGTTGAAGATGGCCCGCCGCGGACAGGGACCTATGGCTACACCTTC. Its protein is CSVEDGPPRTGTYGYTF.

This chain links TRBV4-2 with TRBJ2-6; 7 bases fit TRBD2. CDR3 length equals 18 residues. CDR1 and CDR2 (germline): LGHNA, YNFKEQ. The ends lost 0 bases at V and 0 bases at J; junction bases unmatched: 5. Here the CDR3 reads CASSQDPAGASGANVLTF. The CDR3 DNA reads as TGTGCCAGCAGCCAAGATCCGGCGGGAGCCTCTGGGGCCAACGTCCTGACTTTC.

By sample fraction, this clone is hyperexpanded (1% or more). The gene calls are TRBV7-8 and TRBJ2-7, with D perhaps matching TRBD1 or TRBD2 (5 bases each). Germline-derived CDR1 and CDR2 are SGHVS and FQNEAQ. The CDR3 loop spans 15 amino acids. The germline V and J ends were trimmed by 1 base and 4 bases, with 14 bases remaining between them. CDR3 coding DNA: TGTGCCAGCAGCTTAGGTGTTGGGACGGGTTACGAGCAGTACTTC. Translating gives CASSLGVGTGYEQYF. Full variable domain (rest looked up from reference TRBV7-8 and TRBJ2-7): GAGVSQSPRYKVAKRGQDVALRCDPISGHVSLFWYQQALGQGPEFLTYFQNEAQLDKSGLPSDRFFAERPEGSVSTLKIQRTQQEDSAVYLCASSLGVGTGYEQYFGPGTRLTVT.

This clone came up a few times. This chain links TRBV5-8 with TRBJ1-5; D remains unclear. The CDR3 has 14 residues. Germline lookup yields CDR1 SGHTS and CDR2 YDEGEE. Trimming left V 4 bases short and J 5 bases short, with 13 bases between. CDR3 nucleotide sequence: TGTGCCAGCAGCCAGGACGGGGATTATCAGCCCCAGCATTTT. The encoded protein is CASSQDGDYQPQHF. The variable domain in full, with the rest retrieved from reference TRBV5-8 and TRBJ1-5, is EAGVTQSPTHLIKTRGQQATLRCSPISGHTSVYWYQQALGLGLQFLLWYDEGEERNRGNFPPRFSGRQFPNYSSELNVNALELEDSALYLCASSQDGDYQPQHFGDGTRLSIL.

The gene calls are TRBV6-5 and TRBJ1-5, with D unresolved. V dropped 2 bases and J dropped 5 bases, with 10 bases sitting between them. The CDR3 loop spans 14 amino acids. Germline CDR1 and CDR2: MNHEY and SVGAGI. CDR3 bases: TGTGCCAGCAGTTACCTGGGCAAAGATCAGCCCCAGCATTTT. Its translation is CASSYLGKDQPQHF.

This clone was counted between two and nine times. The rearrangement links TRBV6-1 to TRBJ2-5, with D uncertain. Between the trimmed V and J ends, which lost 2 bases and 7 bases, there was a span of 8 bases. Germline CDR1 and CDR2: MNHNS and SASEGT. CDR3 length: 12 amino acids. CDR3 loop: CASSEFGMTQYF. The CDR3 DNA is TGTGCCAGCAGTGAATTTGGAATGACCCAGTACTTC.

This clone came up once. A single base separates this from a much larger clone, so it may be a read error. The rearrangement joins TRBV5-6 to TRBJ1-5; a weak D match, TRBD1 (5 bases). The V end lost 2 bases, the J end lost 7 bases, and 16 bases lay between the germline ends. The V gene's germline CDR1 is SGHDT and CDR2 YYEEEE. There are 15 residues in the CDR3. The DNA of the CDR3 is TGTGCCAGCAGCTTAACCACAGGTTATGGGCAGCCCCAGCATTTT. Residues: CASSLTTGYGQPQHF.

The J gene is TRBJ1-3, the V gene TRBV6-6; D remains unclear. This CDR3 comprises 13 residues. The V end lost 11 bases, the J end lost 0 bases, and 11 bases lay between the germline ends. CDR1 and CDR2 from the germline V gene are MNHNY and SVGAGI (reference sequence). CDR3 sequence (DNA): TGTGCCGGTCGATCAGTCTCTGGAAACACCATATATTTT. Translation: CAGRSVSGNTIYF.

The chain is built from TRBV5-1 and TRBJ2-1; TRBD2 agrees at 8 bases. CDR1 SGHRS and CDR2 YFSETQ come from the germline V gene. V shed 9 bases, J shed 5 bases, and the junction held 7 bases outside the gene matches. This CDR3 contains 13 residues. CDR3 bases: TGCGCCACGCAGCGGGGGACAAACAATGAGCAGTTCTTC. Amino acids: CATQRGTNNEQFF.

The CDR3 region is CASRAGGPGSIEQYF. The CDR3 DNA follows: TGTGCCAGCAGGGCGGGGGGGCCAGGGTCCATCGAGCAGTACTTC. V and J are TRBV5-6 and TRBJ2-7, with 9 nucleotides matching TRBD2. Looked up from germline, CDR1 is SGHDT and CDR2 is YYEEEE. The trim removed 5 bases at V and 6 bases at J, leaving 12 bases unmatched. The CDR3 consists of 15 residues. The full variable domain, rest sourced from reference TRBV5-6 and TRBJ2-7, is DAGVTQSPTHLIKTRGQQVTLRCSPKSGHDTVSWYQQALGQGPQFIFQYYEEEERQRGNFPDRFSGHQFPNYSSELNVNALLLGDSALYLCASRAGGPGSIEQYFGPGTRLTVT.

The CDR3 bases are TGTGCCTGGAACCCGGGAGACGGGACCGGGGAGCTGTTTTTT. Amino acid sequence: CAWNPGDGTGELFF. The rearrangement uses TRBV30 and TRBJ2-2; TRBD2 might be the D (6 bases). The CDR3 is 14 amino acids. Germline-derived CDR1 and CDR2 are GTSNPN and SVGIG (reference sequence). Trimming removed 4 bases from V and 5 bases from J, with 14 bases in between.

The V and J genes are TRBV30 and TRBJ2-1; 10 nucleotides match TRBD1. The CDR3 has 13 amino acids. The V segment lost 5 bases and the J segment 6 bases; nucleotides outside the gene matches: 4. Germline CDR1 and CDR2: GTSNPN and SVGIG (reference sequence). The CDR3 nucleotides are TGTGCCTGGCGACAGGGGGCTGCCAATGAGCAGTTCTTC. Its translation: CAWRQGAANEQFF.

The chain joins TRBV2 to TRBJ2-5; 12 bases match TRBD2. CDR1 is SNHLY and CDR2 is FYNNEI in the germline V gene. Trimming removed 6 bases from V and 0 bases from J; junction bases left unmatched: 11. The CDR3 consists of 18 residues. The CDR3 DNA follows: TGTGCCAGCAGGGCAAGACTAGCGGGGGCGAAATACCAAGAGACCCAGTACTTC. Translation: CASRARLAGAKYQETQYF. Complete variable domain (other parts from reference TRBV2 and TRBJ2-5): EPEVTQTPSHQVTQMGQEVILRCVPISNHLYFYWYRQILGQKVEFLVSFYNNEISEKSEIFDDQFSVERPDGSNFTLKIRSTKLEDSAMYFCASRARLAGAKYQETQYFGPGTRLLVL.

A remark on this clone: Additional DNA sequences in this sample encode the identical CDR3. The J gene is TRBJ2-5, the V gene TRBV5-4; 10 nucleotides align to TRBD2. The CDR3 is made up of 16 amino acids. Germline CDR1 and CDR2: SGHNT and YYREEE (reference sequence). Germline trimming cut 1 base from V and 2 bases from J; bases unmatched to any gene: 5. The DNA for the CDR3 is TGTGCCAGCAGCTTGTCCCCAGCGGGGGGGCAAGAGACCCAGTACTTC. Amino acids: CASSLSPAGGQETQYF.

The J gene is TRBJ2-7, the V gene TRBV11-2, with D perhaps matching TRBD1 or TRBD2 (5 bases each). CDR1 is SGHAT and CDR2 is FQNNGV in the germline V gene. The CDR3 covers 14 residues. V lost 4 bases, J lost 3 bases, and 13 bases lay in between. The CDR3 region is CASSSGRQGYEQYF. In DNA, the CDR3 is TGTGCCAGCAGCTCGGGACGGCAGGGCTACGAGCAGTACTTC.

This chain links TRBV11-3 with TRBJ2-2, with D possibly TRBD1 on 6 matching bases. CDR3 length equals 13 residues. Trimming pared 4 bases from V and 9 bases from J, leaving 12 bases between. Germline V gives CDR1 SGHNT, CDR2 YENEEA. The CDR3 nucleotides read TGTGCCAGCAGCTCCGACCGGGACAGGGAGCTGTTTTTT. Translation: CASSSDRDRELFF.

This clone was observed a handful of times. This chain links TRBV2 with TRBJ1-1; no firm D call. Germline CDR1 is SNHLY and CDR2 is FYNNEI. V was cut by 2 bases and J by 4 bases, with 14 bases left in between. The CDR3 has 15 amino acids. DNA of the CDR3: TGTGCCAGCAGTGAAATTGGGAGGGCGAGCACTGAAGCTTTCTTT. This sequence encodes CASSEIGRASTEAFF.

V gene TRBV4-2 combines with J gene TRBJ2-1; TRBD2 aligns across 9 bases. V lost 1 base and J lost 13; bases outside the gene matches: 11. From germline, CDR1 is LGHNA and CDR2 YNFKEQ. CDR3 length: 15 residues. The chain's CDR3 is CASSQGASGAQSQFF. In DNA, the CDR3 is TGTGCCAGCAGCCAAGGGGCTAGCGGGGCTCAAAGTCAGTTCTTC.